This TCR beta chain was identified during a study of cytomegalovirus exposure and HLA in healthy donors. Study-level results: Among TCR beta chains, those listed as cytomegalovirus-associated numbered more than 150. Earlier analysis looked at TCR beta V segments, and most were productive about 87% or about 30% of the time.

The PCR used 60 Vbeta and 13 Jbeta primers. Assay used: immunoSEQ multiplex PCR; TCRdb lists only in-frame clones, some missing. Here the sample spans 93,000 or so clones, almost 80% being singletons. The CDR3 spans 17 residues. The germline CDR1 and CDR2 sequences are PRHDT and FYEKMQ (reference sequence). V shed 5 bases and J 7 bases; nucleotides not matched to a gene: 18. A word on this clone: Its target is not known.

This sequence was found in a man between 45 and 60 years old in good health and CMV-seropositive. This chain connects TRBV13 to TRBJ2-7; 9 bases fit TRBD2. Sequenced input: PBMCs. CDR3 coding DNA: TGTGCCAGCAGCCTAGCGGGGAGCGGGGGTCGATCGCGAGAGCAGTACTTC. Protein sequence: CASSLAGSGGRSREQYF.